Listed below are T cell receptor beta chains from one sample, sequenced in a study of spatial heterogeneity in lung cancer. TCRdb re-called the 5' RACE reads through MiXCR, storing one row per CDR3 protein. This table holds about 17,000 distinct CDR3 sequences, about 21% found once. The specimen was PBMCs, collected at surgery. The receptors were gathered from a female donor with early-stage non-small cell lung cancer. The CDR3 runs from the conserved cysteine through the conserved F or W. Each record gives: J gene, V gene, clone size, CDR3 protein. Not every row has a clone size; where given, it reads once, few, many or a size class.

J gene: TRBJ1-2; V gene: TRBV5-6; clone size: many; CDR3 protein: CASSLGRGYGYTF
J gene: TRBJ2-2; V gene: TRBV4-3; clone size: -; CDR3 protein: CASSYLAGGHTGELFF
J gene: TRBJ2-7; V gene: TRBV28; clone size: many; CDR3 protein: CASGGQGGSYEQYF
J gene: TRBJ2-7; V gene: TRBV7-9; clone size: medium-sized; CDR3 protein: CASSPGGYEQYF
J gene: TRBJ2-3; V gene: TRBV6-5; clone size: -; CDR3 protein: CASGRGVTDTQYF
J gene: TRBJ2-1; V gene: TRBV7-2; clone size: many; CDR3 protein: CASSLARAGNEQFF
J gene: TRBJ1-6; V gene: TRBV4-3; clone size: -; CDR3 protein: CASSQDLWGQTYNSPLHF
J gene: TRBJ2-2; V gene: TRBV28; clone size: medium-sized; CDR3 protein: CASSFPPTATSPGELFF
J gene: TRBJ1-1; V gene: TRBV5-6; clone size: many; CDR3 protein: CASTFRGPMNTEAFF
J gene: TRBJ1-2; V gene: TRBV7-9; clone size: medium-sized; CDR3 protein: CASSRGQGRNYGYTF
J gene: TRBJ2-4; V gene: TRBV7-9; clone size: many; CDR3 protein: CASSPKLRQENIQYF
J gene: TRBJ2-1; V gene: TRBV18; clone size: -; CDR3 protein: CASSGGSGEGALFF
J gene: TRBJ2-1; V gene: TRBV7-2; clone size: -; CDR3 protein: CANSFVQGYNEQFF
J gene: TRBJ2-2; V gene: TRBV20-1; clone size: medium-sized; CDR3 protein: CSARDFTNTGELFF
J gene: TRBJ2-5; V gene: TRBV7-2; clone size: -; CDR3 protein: CASSDWTSGPETQYF
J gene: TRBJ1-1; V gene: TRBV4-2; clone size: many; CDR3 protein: CASSPEGTYTEAFF
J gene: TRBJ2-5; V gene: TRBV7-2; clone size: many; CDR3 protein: CASSGGSKTQYF
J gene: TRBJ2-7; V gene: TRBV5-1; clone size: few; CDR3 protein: CASSLGSIYEQYF
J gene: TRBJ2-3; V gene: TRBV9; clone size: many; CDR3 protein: CASSVEGALGDTQYF
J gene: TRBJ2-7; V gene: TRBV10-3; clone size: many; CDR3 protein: CAISESSKGTYEQYF
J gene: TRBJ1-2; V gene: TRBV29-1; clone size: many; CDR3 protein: CSVVHRGASGYTF
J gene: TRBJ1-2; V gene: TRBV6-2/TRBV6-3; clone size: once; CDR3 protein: CASSYQVLEAYGYTF
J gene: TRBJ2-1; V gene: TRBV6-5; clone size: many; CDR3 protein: CASSYDRARYNEQFF
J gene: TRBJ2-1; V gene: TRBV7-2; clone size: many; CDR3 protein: CASSLVASGRGNEQFF
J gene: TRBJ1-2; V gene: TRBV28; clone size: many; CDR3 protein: CASSSSLTGPYGYTF
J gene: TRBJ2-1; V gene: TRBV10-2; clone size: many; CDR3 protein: CASSLLAGGYNEQFF
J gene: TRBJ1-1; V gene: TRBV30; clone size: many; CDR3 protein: CAWSGVTANTEAFF
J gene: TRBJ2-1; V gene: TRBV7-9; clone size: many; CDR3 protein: CASSSGRLAGGDEQFF
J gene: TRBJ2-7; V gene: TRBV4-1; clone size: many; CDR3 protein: CASSHILAGGPNDEQYF
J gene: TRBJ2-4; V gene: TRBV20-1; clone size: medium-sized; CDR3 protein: CSVARRGIAKNIQYF
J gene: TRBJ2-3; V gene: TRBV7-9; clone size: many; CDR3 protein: CASSLQGAITDTQYF
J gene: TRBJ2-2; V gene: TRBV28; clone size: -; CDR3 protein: CASTRQGNTGELFF